The rows below give T cell receptor beta chains drawn from one sample of a study of T cell changes during pregnancy in multiple sclerosis. Libraries were prepared by immunoSEQ multiplex PCR; TCRdb keeps only in-frame clonotypes and omits some of them. The repertoire includes over 35,000 clones, approximately 90% of them detected once, and approximately 0.92% sits in the top ten. The sequences come from CD4+ T cells from peripheral blood mononuclear cells, collected after pregnancy. The receptors come from a female donor with multiple sclerosis, enrolled in a pregnancy study. CDR3s include the opening cysteine and the closing phenylalanine or tryptophan. The order of the fields is CDR3 DNA, CDR3 protein, J gene, D gene, CDR3 length, V gene, clone size. D genes are given only for firm matches. Clone sizes are given selectively: once, few, many, or a class where the clone is expanded.

cdr3_nt: TGTGCCAGCAGCTACGGACAGGCTTCCTACAATGAGCAGTTCTTC
cdr3_aa: CASSYGQASYNEQFF
j_call: TRBJ2-1
d_call: TRBD1
cdr3_length: 15
v_call: TRBV6-6
clone_size: -

cdr3_nt: TGTGCCAGCAGCTCCCCCAGGGGGCGTCTCTACGAGCAGTACTTC
cdr3_aa: CASSSPRGRLYEQYF
j_call: TRBJ2-7
d_call: TRBD1
cdr3_length: 15
v_call: TRBV11-2
clone_size: -

cdr3_nt: TGTGCCAGCAGCCCGACAGGAGGTTGGAGAGAGACCCAGTACTTC
cdr3_aa: CASSPTGGWRETQYF
j_call: TRBJ2-5
d_call: -
cdr3_length: 15
v_call: TRBV7-9
clone_size: -

cdr3_nt: TGTGCCAGCAGCCAAGCAGCAAGGACAGGGGATGAAAAACTGTTTTTT
cdr3_aa: CASSQAARTGDEKLFF
j_call: TRBJ1-4
d_call: TRBD1
cdr3_length: 16
v_call: TRBV4-2
clone_size: -

cdr3_nt: TGCGCCAGCAGCCTTAACATATTGGGGCAGAGCTATGGCTACACCTTC
cdr3_aa: CASSLNILGQSYGYTF
j_call: TRBJ1-2
d_call: -
cdr3_length: 16
v_call: TRBV4-3
clone_size: -

cdr3_nt: TGCGCCAGCAGCATAGACAGGGAGGCACCCCTCCACTTT
cdr3_aa: CASSIDREAPLHF
j_call: TRBJ1-6
d_call: TRBD1
cdr3_length: 13
v_call: TRBV5-1
clone_size: -

cdr3_nt: TGTGCCAGCAGTGCCTCTGGGAGGGACAGGGCTACCCAGTACTTC
cdr3_aa: CASSASGRDRATQYF
j_call: TRBJ2-5
d_call: TRBD1
cdr3_length: 15
v_call: TRBV6-5
clone_size: -

cdr3_nt: TGTGCCAGCAGAATGCTAGCGGTCAGGGGCGAGCAGTACTTC
cdr3_aa: CASRMLAVRGEQYF
j_call: TRBJ2-7
d_call: -
cdr3_length: 14
v_call: TRBV6-5
clone_size: -

cdr3_nt: TGTGCCAGCAGCACTACTAGCGGGGGGGCGTACGATACGCAGTATTTT
cdr3_aa: CASSTTSGGAYDTQYF
j_call: TRBJ2-3
d_call: TRBD2
cdr3_length: 16
v_call: TRBV28
clone_size: -

cdr3_nt: TGTGCCAGTAGTATAGTCGGGAACTATGGCTACACCTTC
cdr3_aa: CASSIVGNYGYTF
j_call: TRBJ1-2
d_call: -
cdr3_length: 13
v_call: TRBV19
clone_size: few

cdr3_nt: TGTGCCAGCAGCTCCCCTGTGAGGGGGGGAGGCTACACCTTC
cdr3_aa: CASSSPVRGGGYTF
j_call: TRBJ1-2
d_call: -
cdr3_length: 14
v_call: TRBV11-2
clone_size: -

cdr3_nt: TGTGCCAGCAGCGGTGGGCAGACGAACACTGAAGCTTTCTTT
cdr3_aa: CASSGGQTNTEAFF
j_call: TRBJ1-1
d_call: -
cdr3_length: 14
v_call: TRBV5-4
clone_size: -

cdr3_nt: TGTGCCAGCAGTTTGGGCTTGGGGAGCAACTATGGCTACACCTTC
cdr3_aa: CASSLGLGSNYGYTF
j_call: TRBJ1-2
d_call: -
cdr3_length: 15
v_call: TRBV28
clone_size: -

cdr3_nt: TGTGCCAGCGGTATGGCGGGGACCGCCGACTATGGCTACACCTTC
cdr3_aa: CASGMAGTADYGYTF
j_call: TRBJ1-2
d_call: -
cdr3_length: 15
v_call: TRBV6-1
clone_size: -

cdr3_nt: TGTGCCAGCAGCTTCGCAGGGAACACTGAAGCTTTCTTT
cdr3_aa: CASSFAGNTEAFF
j_call: TRBJ1-1
d_call: -
cdr3_length: 13
v_call: TRBV7-3
clone_size: -

cdr3_nt: TGTGCCAGCAGCTGGGGGCTAGCGGGGGGTTATGAGCAGTTCTTC
cdr3_aa: CASSWGLAGGYEQFF
j_call: TRBJ2-1
d_call: TRBD2
cdr3_length: 15
v_call: TRBV7-2
clone_size: -

cdr3_nt: TGCGCCAGCAGCCCGAGGGGACGGGGGAGCACAGATACGCAGTATTTT
cdr3_aa: CASSPRGRGSTDTQYF
j_call: TRBJ2-3
d_call: -
cdr3_length: 16
v_call: TRBV4-3
clone_size: few

cdr3_nt: TGCGCCAGCAGCCTGATGGACAGTAACTATGGCTACACCTTC
cdr3_aa: CASSLMDSNYGYTF
j_call: TRBJ1-2
d_call: -
cdr3_length: 14
v_call: TRBV5-1
clone_size: -

cdr3_nt: TGCGCCAGCAGTGGACTAGCGGGACACTACGAGCAGTACTTC
cdr3_aa: CASSGLAGHYEQYF
j_call: TRBJ2-7
d_call: TRBD2
cdr3_length: 14
v_call: TRBV10-2
clone_size: -

cdr3_nt: TGTGCCAGTAGTTACAGGGGGCGCGATGAAAAACTGTTTTTT
cdr3_aa: CASSYRGRDEKLFF
j_call: TRBJ1-4
d_call: TRBD1
cdr3_length: 14
v_call: TRBV19
clone_size: -

cdr3_nt: TGTGCCAGCAGGCCCGGGGGTAGGGAGGTTTCTAGCACAGATACGCAGTATTTT
cdr3_aa: CASRPGGREVSSTDTQYF
j_call: TRBJ2-3
d_call: -
cdr3_length: 18
v_call: TRBV2
clone_size: -

cdr3_nt: TGTGCCAGCAGACCGGGCGGGGGATGGGGCACTGAAGCTTTCTTT
cdr3_aa: CASRPGGGWGTEAFF
j_call: TRBJ1-1
d_call: -
cdr3_length: 15
v_call: TRBV28
clone_size: -

cdr3_nt: TGTGCCAGCAGGGCGGGACAGGTGAACACTGAAGCTTTCTTT
cdr3_aa: CASRAGQVNTEAFF
j_call: TRBJ1-1
d_call: TRBD1
cdr3_length: 14
v_call: TRBV6-1
clone_size: -

cdr3_nt: TGTGCCAGCAGCCGTGGGAGCTCTGGGGCCAACGTCCTGACTTTC
cdr3_aa: CASSRGSSGANVLTF
j_call: TRBJ2-6
d_call: -
cdr3_length: 15
v_call: TRBV6-5
clone_size: -

cdr3_nt: TGCGCCAGCAGCCTTTCCGGGACAGGGACCGATCAGCCCCAGCATTTT
cdr3_aa: CASSLSGTGTDQPQHF
j_call: TRBJ1-5
d_call: TRBD1
cdr3_length: 16
v_call: TRBV10-2
clone_size: once

cdr3_nt: TGTGCCTGGAGTGTAGGGCCCAACGGGGTTCAGTACTTC
cdr3_aa: CAWSVGPNGVQYF
j_call: TRBJ2-4
d_call: -
cdr3_length: 13
v_call: TRBV30
clone_size: -